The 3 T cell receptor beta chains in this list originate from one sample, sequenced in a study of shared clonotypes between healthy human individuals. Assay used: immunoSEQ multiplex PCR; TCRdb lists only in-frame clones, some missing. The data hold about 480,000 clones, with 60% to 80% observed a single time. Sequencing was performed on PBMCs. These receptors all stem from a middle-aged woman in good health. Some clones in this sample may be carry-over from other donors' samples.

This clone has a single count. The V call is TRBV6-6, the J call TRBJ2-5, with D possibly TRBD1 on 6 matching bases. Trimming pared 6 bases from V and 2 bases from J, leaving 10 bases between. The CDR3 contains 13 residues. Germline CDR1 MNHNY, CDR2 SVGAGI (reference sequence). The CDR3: CASRRTVQETQYF. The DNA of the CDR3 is TGTGCCAGCAGAAGGACAGTACAAGAGACCCAGTACTTC.

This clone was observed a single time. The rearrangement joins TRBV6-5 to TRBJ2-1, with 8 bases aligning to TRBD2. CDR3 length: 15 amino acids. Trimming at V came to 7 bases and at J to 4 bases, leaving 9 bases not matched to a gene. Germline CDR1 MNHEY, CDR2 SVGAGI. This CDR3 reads CASTQRPSGYNEQFF. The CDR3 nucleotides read TGTGCCAGCACCCAGAGGCCTAGCGGGTACAATGAGCAGTTCTTC.

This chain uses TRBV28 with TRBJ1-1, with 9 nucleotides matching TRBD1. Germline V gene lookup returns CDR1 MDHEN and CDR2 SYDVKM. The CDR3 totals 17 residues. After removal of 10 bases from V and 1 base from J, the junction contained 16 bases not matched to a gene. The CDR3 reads CATNPGTGRGANTEAFF. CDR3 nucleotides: TGTGCCACCAACCCCGGGACAGGGAGAGGCGCGAACACTGAAGCTTTCTTT.